This TCR beta chain stems from a study of blood T cell repertoires in COVID-19. Across the whole study: Specimens from acute and convalescent COVID-19 originated in the United States, Italy and Spain. The cDNA or gDNA used as material had been derived from T cells, B-cell-depleted T cells, or PBMCs.

TCRdb's table, derived via immunoSEQ multiplex PCR, lists solely in-frame clones and lacks some. This table has 250,000 to 350,000 clones, roughly 87% appearing once. The CDR3 runs to 14 residues. Germline CDR1 reads SGHRS; CDR2 reads YFSETQ. Trimming took 4 bases from V and 3 from J, leaving 13 bases between them. V and J are TRBV5-1 and TRBJ1-1; a weak D match, TRBD1 (6 bases). Sequencing was performed on PBMCs or T cells enriched from blood (not recorded which). This sequence originates from a woman under 30 who had recovered from COVID-19. The CDR3 protein is CASSVLPGDTEAFF. The CDR3 DNA sequence: TGCGCCAGCAGCGTACTCCCAGGGGACACTGAAGCTTTCTTT.